The 26 T cell receptor beta chains in this list originate from one sample, sequenced in a study of spatial heterogeneity in lung cancer. Time point given: sample taken at primary tumor resection. TCRdb used MiXCR to reprocess the 5' RACE reads, holding one entry per CDR3 protein. Of about 38,000 distinct CDR3 sequences listed, roughly 4.9% are singletons. The starting material was PBMCs, obtained at surgery. These receptors were obtained from a female donor with early-stage non-small cell lung cancer.

This clonotype appeared many times. This chain connects TRBV24-1 to TRBJ2-1; 11 nucleotides line up with TRBD2. Germline V lookup: CDR1 KGHDR, CDR2 SFDVKD. Losses at the gene ends were 5 bases for V and 5 bases for J; bases not matched to a gene: 4. The CDR3 has 15 residues. CDR3 in DNA: TGTGCCACCAGTGGCCTAGCGGGGGGTAACAATGAGCAGTTCTTC. Its protein is CATSGLAGGNNEQFF.

This clonotype appeared a few times. The chain employs TRBV6-5 and TRBJ1-2; 10 bases fit TRBD1. V lost 5 bases, J lost 3 bases, and 9 bases stayed unmatched. This CDR3 has 16 residues. The germline V gene encodes CDR1 MNHEY and CDR2 SVGAGI. CDR3 bases: TGTGCCAGCAGTCTAGGTGGGACAGGGGCGGACTATGGCTACACCTTC. As protein: CASSLGGTGADYGYTF.

This clonotype was seen a few times. The chain combines TRBV30 with TRBJ2-2; D gene ambiguous. This CDR3 has 15 residues. Per the germline V gene, CDR1 is GTSNPN and CDR2 is SVGIG (reference sequence). Trimming took 1 base from V and 3 from J, leaving 12 bases between them. DNA for the CDR3: TGTGCCTGGAGTGACTCACCTGGGGACACCGGGGAGCTGTTTTTT. This gives the protein CAWSDSPGDTGELFF. The full variable domain, with the rest looked up from reference TRBV30 and TRBJ2-2, is SQTIHQWPATLVQPVGSPLSLECTVEGTSNPNLYWYRQAAGRGLQLLFYSVGIGQISSEVPQNLSASRPQDRQFILSSKKLLLSDSGFYLCAWSDSPGDTGELFFGEGSRLTVL.

In its sample, this clonotype was seen many times. The J gene is TRBJ1-1, the V gene TRBV7-9; 9 bases are shared with TRBD1. J lost 5 bases, V lost 1 base, and 5 bases had no gene match. Germline V gives CDR1 SEHNR, CDR2 FQNEAQ (reference sequence). The CDR3 runs to 15 residues. CDR3 in DNA: TGTGCCAGCAGCTTAGGGACAGGGGTTTTGACTGAAGCTTTCTTT. Its translation is CASSLGTGVLTEAFF.

The chain combines TRBV3-1 with TRBJ2-5; 8 bases agree with TRBD1. CDR1 and CDR2 from the germline V gene are LGHDT and YNNKEL (reference sequence). The CDR3 covers 16 residues. With V trimmed by 1 base and J by 3 bases, 7 bases remained unmatched. In nucleotides, the CDR3 is TGTGCCAGCAGCCAAGCGCACCGACAGGGGAAAGAGACCCAGTACTTC. As protein: CASSQAHRQGKETQYF.

This clonotype occurred many times. The chain couples TRBV7-3 to TRBJ2-3; 13 positions agree with TRBD2. The germline CDR1 and CDR2 sequences are SGHTA and FQGTGA. With 3 bases clipped from V and 6 bases from J, the junction kept 0 bases outside the gene matches. The CDR3 length is 14 residues. The CDR3 region has the DNA TGTGCCAGCAGCTTGACTAGCGGGGGGGATACGCAGTATTTT. Translation: CASSLTSGGDTQYF.

The sample holds many counts of this clonotype. V is TRBV29-1 and J is TRBJ2-5; 9 bases are shared with TRBD2. This CDR3 comprises 12 residues. V shed 7 bases and J 2 bases; nucleotides not matched to a gene: 2. The germline CDR1 and CDR2 sequences are SQVTM and ANQGSEA. The CDR3 nucleotides are TGCAGCGGCGGGGGGGTACAAGAGACCCAGTACTTC. Protein: CSGGGVQETQYF.

There are many counts of this clonotype. The chain combines TRBV2 with TRBJ1-1; D is undetermined. V gave up 4 bases and J gave up 7 bases, with 10 bases separating them. Germline V gene data show CDR1 as SNHLY and CDR2 as FYNNEI. The CDR3 totals 12 residues. CDR3 bases: TGTGCCAGCAGTGTCAGACATAATGAAGCTTTCTTT. Translating it yields CASSVRHNEAFF. The variable domain in full, with the rest retrieved from reference TRBV2 and TRBJ1-1, is EPEVTQTPSHQVTQMGQEVILRCVPISNHLYFYWYRQILGQKVEFLVSFYNNEISEKSEIFDDQFSVERPDGSNFTLKIRSTKLEDSAMYFCASSVRHNEAFFGQGTRLTVV.

Only a few counts were recorded for this clonotype. The chain links TRBV18 to TRBJ1-2, with D possibly being TRBD1 (5 bases). Germline-derived CDR1 and CDR2 are KGHSH and LQKENI. Trimming removed 3 bases from V and 6 bases from J, with 20 bases in between. The CDR3 loop spans 16 amino acids. DNA of the CDR3: TGTGCCAGCTCACCGCCTTGGACACCTGATGATGATGGCTACACCTTC. Protein product: CASSPPWTPDDDGYTF.

This clonotype was counted many times. The rearrangement uses TRBV10-3 and TRBJ1-2, with D unresolved. The CDR3 spans 12 residues. Germline loops: CDR1 ENHRY, CDR2 SYGVKD. The ends were cut back, 0 bases at V and 8 bases at J, with 7 bases in the middle. CDR3 nucleotides: TGTGCCATCAGTGAGTCGTTGGAGGGCTACACCTTC. It yields the protein CAISESLEGYTF.

The table lists this clonotype with a few counts. The genes are TRBV3-1 and TRBJ1-1, with D hard to call. CDR1 is LGHDT and CDR2 is YNNKEL in the germline V gene (reference sequence). Trimming left V 1 base short and J 10 bases short, with 10 bases between. The CDR3 is 12 residues long. The CDR3 spells CASSQGGGRAFF. CDR3 DNA: TGTGCCAGCAGCCAAGGAGGTGGGAGAGCTTTCTTT.

In this sample, this clonotype turned up many times. The chain uses TRBV4-3 and TRBJ2-5, with TRBD1 matching over 7 bases. This CDR3 contains 15 residues. V dropped 4 bases and J dropped 2; count of bases not matched to a gene: 7. Per the germline V gene, CDR1 is LGHNA and CDR2 is YSLEER. The DNA for the CDR3 is TGCGCCAGCAGCCTAGGACAGGCTTCACAAGAGACCCAGTACTTC. This gives the protein CASSLGQASQETQYF.

This clonotype has only a few counts. A read error may account for a junction end that differs from germline. The chain joins TRBV7-2 to TRBJ1-5; 7 bases fit TRBD1. Per germline, CDR1 SGHTA and CDR2 FQGNSA. The CDR3 contains 15 residues. CDR3 amino acids: CASSLAGTDNQPQHF. In nucleotides, the CDR3 is TGTGCCAGCAGCCTAGCAGGGACAGACAATCAGCCCCAGCATTTT. Full variable domain (missing parts from reference TRBV7-2 and TRBJ1-5): GAGVSQSPSNKVTEKGKDVELRCDPISGHTALYWYRQSLGQGLEFLIYFQGNSAPDKSGLPSDRFSAERTGGSVSTLTIQRTQQEDSAVYLCASSLAGTDNQPQHFGDGTRLSIL.

This clonotype is categorized as medium-sized. This sequence joins TRBV9 and TRBJ2-1; D is ambiguous. This CDR3 region has 15 residues. Germline V gene sequence: CDR1 SGDLS, CDR2 YYNGEE. Trimming shortened V by 0 bases and J by 4 bases, and 11 bases separated the two germline ends. CDR3 sequence: CASSVDGRTYNEQFF. CDR3 coding DNA: TGTGCCAGCAGCGTAGACGGGCGAACTTACAATGAGCAGTTCTTC.

This clonotype has just a few counts. The rearrangement joins TRBV2 to TRBJ1-4, with D possibly matching TRBD1 (5 bases). This CDR3 region has 17 residues. Trimming removed 2 bases at V and 0 bases at J, with 13 bases between. Germline loops: CDR1 SNHLY, CDR2 FYNNEI. The CDR3 sequence: CASSEIDSLSTNEKLFF. CDR3 in DNA: TGTGCCAGCAGTGAAATCGACAGCCTATCAACTAATGAAAAACTGTTTTTT.

Many counts were recorded for this clonotype. This chain joins TRBV7-9 and TRBJ1-4; TRBD1 is a possible D gene (6 bases). Germline lookup yields CDR1 SEHNR and CDR2 FQNEAQ (reference sequence). The CDR3 has 13 amino acids. V was clipped by 5 bases and J by 8 bases, with 12 bases between them. CDR3 sequence (DNA): TGTGCCAGCAGCCGAGGGGGAAACGAAAAACTGTTTTTT. Translation: CASSRGGNEKLFF.

This chain joins TRBV7-6 and TRBJ1-2, with TRBD1 matching over 8 bases. This CDR3 is built from 14 residues. CDR1 SGHVS and CDR2 FNYEAQ come from the germline V gene. Losses at the gene ends were 3 bases for V and 8 bases for J; bases not matched to a gene: 8. The CDR3 nucleotides read TGTGCCAGCAGCTTTGTTCAGGGGGCGGACGGCTACACCTTC. It specifies CASSFVQGADGYTF. The full variable domain, completed using reference TRBV7-6 and TRBJ1-2, is GAGVSQSPRYKVTKRGQDVALRCDPISGHVSLYWYRQALGQGPEFLTYFNYEAQQDKSGLPNDRFSAERPEGSISTLTIQRTEQRDSAMYRCASSFVQGADGYTFGSGTRLTVV.

This clonotype was recorded at least ten times. The J gene is TRBJ2-1, the V gene TRBV3-1; 10 nucleotides line up with TRBD2. The CDR3 extends over 18 amino acids. V trimming: 0 bases; J trimming: 0 bases; junction bases outside the gene matches: 5. Germline V gene data show CDR1 as LGHDT and CDR2 as YNNKEL (reference sequence). CDR3 sequence (DNA): TGTGCCAGCAGCCAAGATTTTAGCGGGGGGTCCTCCTACAATGAGCAGTTCTTC. Translation: CASSQDFSGGSSYNEQFF.

This clonotype was detected only a few times. V gene TRBV18 combines with J gene TRBJ1-1, with a weak D call TRBD1 (6 bases). This CDR3 comprises 14 residues. V was clipped by 5 bases and J by 1 base, with 11 bases between them. Germline V gene sequence: CDR1 KGHSH, CDR2 LQKENI. CDR3 residues: CASSSKQGNTEAFF. CDR3 nucleotides: TGTGCCAGCTCATCGAAACAGGGGAACACTGAAGCTTTCTTT. Full variable domain (remainder filled in from reference TRBV18 and TRBJ1-1): NAGVMQNPRHLVRRRGQEARLRCSPMKGHSHVYWYRQLPEEGLKFMVYLQKENIIDESGMPKERFSAEFPKEGPSILRIQQVVRGDSAAYFCASSSKQGNTEAFFGQGTRLTVV.

The V and J genes are TRBV5-6 and TRBJ1-4, with D hard to call. Trimming pared 2 bases from V and 6 bases from J, leaving 8 bases between. Germline CDR1 SGHDT, CDR2 YYEEEE. The CDR3 runs 13 residues. DNA of the CDR3: TGTGCCAGCAGCTTCGCCTGGGATGAAAAACTGTTTTTT. The encoded protein is CASSFAWDEKLFF.

Only a few counts were recorded for this clonotype. At one end the junction does not follow the germline gene, possibly because of a read error. V and J are TRBV29-1 and TRBJ2-2; TRBD2 aligns across 9 bases. Per germline, CDR1 SQVTM and CDR2 ANQGSEA. CDR3 length: 12 residues. The CDR3 DNA reads as TGCAGCGTTGACCTAGCGGGGACCGGGGAGCTTTTT. Residues: CSVDLAGTGELF.

This clonotype was seen ten or more times. In nucleotides, the CDR3 is TGTGCCAGCAGCCTTGGGACGGAACGAAACACCATATATTTT. This codes for CASSLGTERNTIYF. This sequence joins TRBV12-3 or TRBV12-4 and TRBJ1-3, with D perhaps TRBD1 (5 bases). V lost 6 bases to trimming and J lost 5 bases, with 14 bases between them. The CDR3 covers 14 residues.

This clonotype was detected ten times or more. This rearrangement joins TRBV11-3 to TRBJ2-2; D gene uncertain. This CDR3 comprises 13 residues. The germline V gene encodes CDR1 SGHNT and CDR2 YENEEA. V lost 3 bases, J lost 4 bases, and 6 bases lay in between. CDR3 coding DNA: TGTGCCAGCAGCTTTTCAAGCACCGGGGAGCTGTTTTTT. Its protein is CASSFSSTGELFF.

This clonotype was detected only a few times. V usage is TRBV3-1 and J usage is TRBJ1-4; 8 bases map to TRBD1. This CDR3 spans 18 amino acids. V gave up 0 bases and J gave up 8 bases; unmatched junction bases: 14. The germline V gene encodes CDR1 LGHDT and CDR2 YNNKEL (reference sequence). This CDR3 reads CASSQDSGTGRLREKLFF. The CDR3 region has the DNA TGTGCCAGCAGCCAAGATTCGGGGACAGGCCGTTTAAGGGAAAAACTGTTTTTT.

This clonotype was observed many times. This chain connects TRBV19 to TRBJ1-2; no clear D gene. Germline lookup yields CDR1 LNHDA and CDR2 SQIVND (reference sequence). The CDR3 contains 17 residues. Deletions cut 7 bases from V and 0 bases from J, with 21 bases between. CDR3 in amino acids: CASKRYYSSTTNYGYTF. The CDR3 coding sequence is TGTGCCAGTAAACGGTATTATTCGTCGACCACTAACTATGGCTACACCTTC.

This clonotype appeared a few times. J is TRBJ1-6 and V is TRBV6-1; TRBD1 matches 7 bases. The CDR3 contains 15 residues. The V and J ends lost 10 bases and 2 bases, in that order; junction bases with no gene match: 8. Germline V gene sequence: CDR1 MNHNS, CDR2 SASEGT. The CDR3 DNA is TGTGCCACCGGGAGCCAGGGGGCCTATAATTCACCCCTCCACTTT. It translates to CATGSQGAYNSPLHF.